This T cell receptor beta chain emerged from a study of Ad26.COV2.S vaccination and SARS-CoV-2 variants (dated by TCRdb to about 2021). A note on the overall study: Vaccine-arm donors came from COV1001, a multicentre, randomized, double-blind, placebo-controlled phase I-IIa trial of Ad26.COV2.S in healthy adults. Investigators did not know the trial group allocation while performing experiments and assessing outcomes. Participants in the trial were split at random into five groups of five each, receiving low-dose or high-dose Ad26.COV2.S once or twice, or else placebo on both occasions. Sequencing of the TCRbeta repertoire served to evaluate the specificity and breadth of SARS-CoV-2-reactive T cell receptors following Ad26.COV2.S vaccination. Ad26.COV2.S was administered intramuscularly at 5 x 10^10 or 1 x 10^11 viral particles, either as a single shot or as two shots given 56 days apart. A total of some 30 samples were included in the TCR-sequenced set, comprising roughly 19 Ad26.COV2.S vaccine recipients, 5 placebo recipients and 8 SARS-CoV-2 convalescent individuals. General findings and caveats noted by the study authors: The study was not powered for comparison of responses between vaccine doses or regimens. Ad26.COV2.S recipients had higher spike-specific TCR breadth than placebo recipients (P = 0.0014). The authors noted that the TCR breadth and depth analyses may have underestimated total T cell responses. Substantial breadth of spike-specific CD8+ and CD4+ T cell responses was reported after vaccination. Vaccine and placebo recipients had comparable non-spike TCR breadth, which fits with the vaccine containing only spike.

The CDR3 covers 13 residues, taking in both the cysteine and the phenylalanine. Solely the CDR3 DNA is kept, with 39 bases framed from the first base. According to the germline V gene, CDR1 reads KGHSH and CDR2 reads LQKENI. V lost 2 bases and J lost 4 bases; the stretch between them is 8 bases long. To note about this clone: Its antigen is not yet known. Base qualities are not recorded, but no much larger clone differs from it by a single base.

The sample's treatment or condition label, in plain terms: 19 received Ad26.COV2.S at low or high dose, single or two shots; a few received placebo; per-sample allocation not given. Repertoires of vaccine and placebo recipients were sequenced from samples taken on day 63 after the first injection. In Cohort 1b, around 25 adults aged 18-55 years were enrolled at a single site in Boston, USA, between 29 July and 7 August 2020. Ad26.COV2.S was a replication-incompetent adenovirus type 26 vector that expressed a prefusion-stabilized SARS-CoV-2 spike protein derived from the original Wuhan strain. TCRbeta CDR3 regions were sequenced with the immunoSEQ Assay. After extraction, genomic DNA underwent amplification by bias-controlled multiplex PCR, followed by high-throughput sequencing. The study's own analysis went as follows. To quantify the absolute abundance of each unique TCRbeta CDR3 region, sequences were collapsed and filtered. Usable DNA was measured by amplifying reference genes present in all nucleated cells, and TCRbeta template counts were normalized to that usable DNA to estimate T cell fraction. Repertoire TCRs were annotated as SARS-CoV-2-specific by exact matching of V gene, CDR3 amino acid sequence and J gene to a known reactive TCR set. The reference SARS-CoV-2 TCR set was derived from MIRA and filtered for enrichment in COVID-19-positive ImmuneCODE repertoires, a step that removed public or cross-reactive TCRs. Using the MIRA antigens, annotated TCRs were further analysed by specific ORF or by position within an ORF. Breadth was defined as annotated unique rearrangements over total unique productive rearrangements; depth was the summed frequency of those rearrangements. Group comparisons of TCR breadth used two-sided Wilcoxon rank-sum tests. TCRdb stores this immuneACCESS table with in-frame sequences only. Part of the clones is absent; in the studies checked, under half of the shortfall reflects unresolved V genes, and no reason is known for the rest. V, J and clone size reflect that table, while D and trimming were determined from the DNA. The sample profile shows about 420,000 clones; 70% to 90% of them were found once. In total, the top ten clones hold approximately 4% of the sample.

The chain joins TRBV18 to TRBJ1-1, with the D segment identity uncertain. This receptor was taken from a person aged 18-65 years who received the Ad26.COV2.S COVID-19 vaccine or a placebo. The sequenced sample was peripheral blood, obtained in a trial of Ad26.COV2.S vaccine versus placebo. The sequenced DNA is TGTGCCAGCTCACCAGGTCCCTCCACTGAAGCTTTCTTT. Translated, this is CASSPGPSTEAFF.